Each of the 8 T cell receptor beta chains below was sequenced from the same sample in a study of blood T cell repertoires in COVID-19. Clones were read by immunoSEQ multiplex PCR, and TCRdb kept only the in-frame ones, dropping some. The profile shows a few hundred thousand clones, roughly 86% of them singletons. The sample consisted of peripheral blood. The receptor set was obtained from a man aged 18 to 30 with active or convalescent COVID-19.

The gene calls are TRBV27 and TRBJ2-3; 8 nucleotides align to TRBD2. The CDR3 is 14 residues long. V dropped 8 bases and J dropped 4; count of bases not matched to a gene: 8. Germline V CDR1 and CDR2: MNHEY, SMNVEV (reference sequence). CDR3 sequence (DNA): TGTGCCAGCTCCACCGGGGGGGGGTCAGATACGCAGTATTTT. Amino acids: CASSTGGGSDTQYF.

The gene calls are TRBV14 and TRBJ2-1; 10 nucleotides agree with TRBD2. Germline values: CDR1 SGHDN, CDR2 FVKESK. CDR3 length: 12 residues. V trimming: 4 bases; J trimming: 12 bases; junction bases outside the gene matches: 3. CDR3 residues: CASSRLAGGQFF. The DNA for the CDR3 is TGTGCCAGCAGCCGCTTAGCGGGGGGGCAGTTCTTC.

The CDR3 nucleotides are TGCGCCAGCAGCTCACAGGGGAATAAGGTGGCTGAAGCTTTCTTT. Translation gives CASSSQGNKVAEAFF. The chain links TRBV5-1 to TRBJ1-1; TRBD1 agrees at 7 bases. This CDR3 is 15 amino acids long. The J segment lost 6 bases and the V segment lost 3 bases, leaving 11 bases of the junction unmatched. Germline V CDR1 and CDR2: SGHRS, YFSETQ.

This clone has more than one count but fewer than ten. CDR3 nucleotides: TGTGCCAGCAGCTGGGGACAGGGGGCTTTGGATACGCAGTATTTT. This sequence encodes CASSWGQGALDTQYF. The V and J genes are TRBV7-9 and TRBJ2-3, with 12 bases lining up with TRBD1. Losses at the gene ends were 4 bases for V and 6 bases for J; bases not matched to a gene: 5. CDR1 is SEHNR, CDR2 FQNEAQ, per germline (reference sequence). The CDR3 sequence is 15 residues long.

This clone has only one observation. This chain links TRBV5-6 with TRBJ2-2, with D perhaps TRBD1 (6 bases). V lost 5 bases to trimming and J lost 3 bases, with 14 bases between them. This CDR3 has 15 amino acids. Germline values: CDR1 SGHDT, CDR2 YYEEEE. CDR3 DNA: TGTGCCAGCAGTTTTACAGGGATGGACACCGGGGAGCTGTTTTTT. Amino acid sequence: CASSFTGMDTGELFF.

The chain carries TRBV5-1 and TRBJ1-2, with unresolved D. Germline V lookup: CDR1 SGHRS, CDR2 YFSETQ. Trimming removed 3 bases at V and 8 bases at J, with 14 bases between. The length of the CDR3 is 13 residues. CDR3 nucleotide sequence: TGCGCCAGCAGCTCAGTCCCCGAGGGAGGCTACACCTTC. This translates into CASSSVPEGGYTF.

This clone was counted only a few times. The rearrangement joins TRBV2 to TRBJ2-1; a possible D gene is TRBD2 (6 bases). Germline CDR1 and CDR2: SNHLY and FYNNEI. This CDR3 has 14 residues. V was shortened by 9 bases and J by 2 bases, with 14 bases between the two germline ends. The CDR3 protein is CARGGIAAYNEQFF. The CDR3, as DNA: TGTGCCAGGGGAGGAATAGCGGCCTACAATGAGCAGTTCTTC.

The rearrangement uses TRBV12-3 or TRBV12-4 and TRBJ1-1, with TRBD1 as a possible D gene (5 bases). The germline V and J ends were trimmed by 5 bases and 2 bases, with 9 bases remaining between them. There are 13 residues in the CDR3. This CDR3 is CASSRQFNTEAFF. DNA for the CDR3: TGTGCCAGCAGTCGACAGTTTAACACTGAAGCTTTCTTT.